This is a list of T cell receptor beta chains from one sample in a study of T cells in Graves' hyperthyroidism and ophthalmopathy. MiXCR, run by TCRdb on the multiplex PCR reads, gives a single entry per CDR3 protein. The data contain approximately 330,000 distinct CDR3 sequences, roughly a fifth of them singletons. Sequenced material: blood. These receptors were taken from a woman in her forties or fifties with Graves' hyperthyroidism. Each CDR3 is given with its conserved first and last residue. The D gene is left open where the match is weak. Rows may omit the clone size; those that give it use once, few, many or a size class.

clone size,J gene,V gene,D gene,CDR3 protein,CDR3 DNA
many,TRBJ1-2,TRBV30,.,CAWTPGPHGYTF,TGTGCCTGGACACCGGGCCCTCATGGCTACACCTTC
many,TRBJ1-1,TRBV7-9,.,CASRKGERTEAFF,TGTGCCAGCAGAAAGGGGGAGAGGACTGAAGCTTTCTTT
many,TRBJ2-2,TRBV11-2,.,CASSRVTEIGELFF,TGTGCCAGCAGCAGAGTGACAGAGATCGGGGAGCTGTTTTTT
few,TRBJ2-5,TRBV3-1,TRBD2,CASSVGSGGKQETQYF,TGTGCCAGCAGCGTTGGTAGCGGGGGAAAACAAGAGACCCAGTACTTC
few,TRBJ1-5,TRBV6-1,TRBD1,CASGEGQGAIQPQHF,TGTGCCAGCGGAGAGGGACAGGGGGCAATTCAGCCCCAGCATTTT
.,TRBJ2-2,TRBV19,.,CASSIIIGELFF,TGTGCCAGTAGTATAATCATCGGGGAGCTGTTTTTT
many,TRBJ1-2,TRBV15,.,CATSRDDGGSYGYTF,TGTGCCACCAGCAGAGACGACGGGGGTAGCTATGGCTACACCTTC
many,TRBJ2-7,TRBV28,TRBD2,CASRPGLASYEQYF,TGTGCCAGCCGTCCGGGACTAGCCTCCTACGAGCAGTACTTC
many,TRBJ1-2,TRBV28,TRBD1,CASTQGGSTARSYTF,TGTGCCAGCACCCAGGGGGGGTCAACGGCCAGAAGCTACACCTTC
.,TRBJ2-5,TRBV9,.,CASSEGLTGLVGAETQYF,TGTGCCAGCAGCGAGGGCCTGACCGGTTTGGTGGGCGCGGAGACCCAGTACTTC
few,TRBJ2-1,TRBV7-6,.,CASSLEASSSPSSYNEQFF,TGTGCCAGCAGCCTTGAGGCTTCTAGCTCCCCTTCATCCTACAATGAGCAGTTCTTC
many,TRBJ2-4,TRBV7-2,TRBD2,CASSLRAGTSGSLAKNIQYF,TGTGCCAGCAGCTTAAGGGCAGGGACTAGCGGGAGTTTGGCCAAAAACATTCAGTACTTC
few,TRBJ2-5,TRBV29-1,TRBD2,CSVESGLEVPVETQYF,TGCAGCGTTGAATCGGGACTAGAAGTTCCAGTTGAGACCCAGTACTTC
few,TRBJ2-2,TRBV7-9,.,CASSQGHRDTGELFF,TGTGCCAGCAGCCAGGGACACAGGGACACCGGGGAGCTGTTTTTT
many,TRBJ2-2,TRBV7-3,TRBD2,CASRSSGSTTGELFF,TGTGCCAGCAGATCTAGCGGGAGTACCACCGGGGAGCTGTTTTTT
many,TRBJ2-2,TRBV11-3,.,CASSLGQENTGELFF,TGTGCCAGCAGCTTAGGTCAGGAAAACACCGGGGAGCTGTTTTTT
few,TRBJ2-1,TRBV5-1,TRBD1,CASSGGTGSYNEQFF,TGCGCCAGCAGCGGCGGGACAGGGTCCTACAATGAGCAGTTCTTC
many,TRBJ2-1,TRBV24-1,.,CATSDSAVSYNEQFF,TGTGCCACCAGTGATTCGGCTGTTTCCTACAATGAGCAGTTCTTC
.,TRBJ2-6,TRBV12-5,TRBD1,CASGLATGGAAGANVLTF,TGTGCTAGTGGTTTGGCCACAGGGGGCGCCGCTGGGGCCAACGTCCTGACTTTC
few,TRBJ1-1,TRBV28,.,CASNFLRLNTEAFF,TGTGCCAGCAATTTTTTACGGCTGAACACTGAAGCTTTCTTT
many,TRBJ2-7,TRBV20-1,TRBD1,CSARETSGTGLYEQYF,TGCAGTGCTAGAGAGACATCCGGGACAGGGTTGTACGAGCAGTACTTC
.,TRBJ1-3,TRBV20-1,.,CSAPTREGSGNTIYF,TGCAGTGCTCCAACCAGGGAGGGCTCTGGAAACACCATATATTTT
many,TRBJ1-6,TRBV5-1,.,CASSSQGGGNSPLHF,TGCGCCAGCAGCTCACAGGGTGGGGGTAATTCACCCCTCCACTTT
.,TRBJ1-2,TRBV4-1,.,CASSQEASWDYGYTF,TGCGCCAGCAGCCAAGAAGCATCATGGGACTATGGCTACACCTTC
.,TRBJ2-1,TRBV7-9,TRBD2,CASSSTTSGRYNEQFF,TGTGCCAGCAGCTCGACGACTAGCGGGAGGTACAATGAGCAGTTCTTC
few,TRBJ2-4,TRBV19,TRBD1,CASATGGTKNIQYF,TGTGCCAGTGCGACAGGGGGTACCAAAAACATTCAGTACTTC
few,TRBJ2-5,TRBV2,TRBD2,CASSASGGAVWKTQYF,TGTGCCAGCAGTGCGAGCGGGGGGGCGGTGTGGAAGACCCAGTACTTC
few,TRBJ2-3,TRBV3-1,.,CASSQDSGISDTQYF,TGTGCCAGCAGCCAAGATTCGGGGATCTCAGATACGCAGTATTTT
.,TRBJ1-2,TRBV2,TRBD1,CASSEGGTGGDYGYTF,TGTGCCAGCAGTGAAGGGGGGACAGGGGGCGACTATGGCTACACCTTC
few,TRBJ1-3,TRBV12-3/TRBV12-4,.,CASSLGLDLSGNTIYF,TGTGCCAGCAGTTTAGGGTTGGACCTCTCTGGAAACACCATATATTTT
many,TRBJ2-7,TRBV27,.,CASSSLTWPGEQYF,TGTGCCAGCAGTTCACTTACATGGCCTGGGGAGCAGTACTTC
many,TRBJ2-1,TRBV27,TRBD2,CASRRLAGVLNEQFF,TGTGCCAGCAGGAGACTAGCGGGAGTTCTTAATGAGCAGTTCTTC
many,TRBJ2-7,TRBV5-1,.,CASSLGEETLGYEQYF,TGCGCCAGCAGCTTGGGTGAAGAGACCCTCGGGTACGAGCAGTACTTC
many,TRBJ2-7,TRBV28,.,CASSSSSSLEQYF,TGTGCCAGCAGTTCATCTAGCAGCCTCGAGCAGTACTTC
.,TRBJ1-2,TRBV24-1,.,CATSGLEGGYTF,TGTGCCACCAGTGGTCTAGAGGGTGGCTACACCTTC
many,TRBJ2-7,TRBV10-3,TRBD1,CAISGTSTGESYEQYF,TGTGCCATCAGTGGGACCTCGACAGGGGAGTCCTACGAGCAGTACTTC
.,TRBJ2-3,TRBV10-3,.,CAISELGATDTQYF,TGTGCCATCAGTGAGCTGGGGGCGACAGATACGCAGTATTTT
few,TRBJ2-5,TRBV9,.,CASSINQETQYF,TGTGCCAGCAGCATTAACCAAGAGACCCAGTACTTC
.,TRBJ1-5,TRBV12-3/TRBV12-4,.,CASSVMGSNQPQHF,TGTGCCAGCAGCGTAATGGGTAGCAATCAGCCCCAGCATTTT
.,TRBJ1-6,TRBV9,.,CASSAEGGNSPLHF,TGTGCCAGCAGCGCCGAGGGGGGTAATTCACCCCTCCACTTT
few,TRBJ1-1,TRBV27,.,CASSLDEPAPNTEAFF,TGTGCCAGCAGCTTAGATGAGCCAGCCCCGAACACTGAAGCTTTCTTT
few,TRBJ2-3,TRBV4-1,.,CASSQPGAPGDTDTQYF,TGCGCCAGCAGCCAACCCGGCGCCCCGGGAGACACAGATACGCAGTATTTT
.,TRBJ2-2,TRBV11-2,.,CASSLEGPGDTGELFF,TGTGCCAGCAGCTTGGAAGGGCCGGGCGACACCGGGGAGCTGTTTTTT
many,TRBJ1-1,TRBV28,TRBD1,CASTTLGDHRGMNTEAFF,TGTGCCAGCACCACTTTGGGAGACCACAGGGGAATGAACACTGAAGCTTTCTTT
.,TRBJ2-6,TRBV6-1,TRBD1,CATTTLSSGGSGANVLTF,TGTGCCACCACCACTCTCTCTTCAGGGGGCTCTGGGGCCAACGTCCTGACTTTC
.,TRBJ1-3,TRBV25-1,.,CASIQREDRSGNTIYF,TGTGCCAGCATCCAGCGGGAAGATCGTTCTGGAAACACCATATATTTT
.,TRBJ1-1,TRBV29-1,.,CSVEGGRGNTEAFF,TGCAGCGTTGAAGGGGGCCGGGGTAACACTGAAGCTTTCTTT
few,TRBJ1-2,TRBV6-1,.,CARGIGAGYTF,TGTGCCAGGGGAATTGGGGCTGGCTACACCTTC
many,TRBJ1-2,TRBV2,.,CASSLMASESVYGYTF,TGTGCCAGCAGCCTCATGGCGTCAGAGTCTGTCTATGGCTACACCTTC
.,TRBJ1-5,TRBV24-1,.,CATSDLHENQPQHF,TGTGCCACCAGTGATTTGCACGAAAATCAGCCCCAGCATTTT
many,TRBJ2-1,TRBV6-1,.,CASSGSSLWENEQFF,TGTGCCAGCAGTGGTAGTAGTCTTTGGGAGAATGAGCAGTTCTTC
many,TRBJ1-4,TRBV11-2,.,CASSSRVNEKLFF,TGTGCCAGCAGCTCCAGGGTTAATGAAAAACTGTTTTTT